One T cell receptor beta chain is described in this entry. No antigen is known for it. The CDR3 consists of 14 residues. 5' RACE with UMI labels generated the TRB cDNA libraries. TCRdb re-called the 5' RACE reads and catalogs CDR3 proteins one per entry, DNA excluded. The specimen's table records some 110,000 distinct CDR3 sequences. CD8+ T cell subsets were each sorted in triplicate, more than 250,000 cells apiece. Cells classed as naive CD8+ T cells were CD45RO-CCR7+CD27+CD95-. This entry belongs to a study of CXCR3-negative and CXCR3-positive naive CD8 T cells. Study-wide results and limits: CXCR3-positive naive cells carried more hydrophobic TRB CDR3s than CXCR3-negative naive cells did. Naive cells used TRBV-TRBJ genes in much the same way whether CXCR3-negative or CXCR3-positive; memory cells did not.

Sequences were obtained from naive CXCR3+ CD8+ T cells from blood. As for subset: CD45RO-CCR7+CD27+CD95- naive CD8+ T cells expressing CXCR3 (TNR3+). V gene TRBV12-3 or TRBV12-4 combines with J gene TRBJ2-7; TCRdb's D call, TRBD2, is unchecked because there is no DNA. The TCR sequence derives from a human donor in good health. Some clones in this sample may be carry-over from other donors' samples. CDR3: CASSLAGLQPEQYF.